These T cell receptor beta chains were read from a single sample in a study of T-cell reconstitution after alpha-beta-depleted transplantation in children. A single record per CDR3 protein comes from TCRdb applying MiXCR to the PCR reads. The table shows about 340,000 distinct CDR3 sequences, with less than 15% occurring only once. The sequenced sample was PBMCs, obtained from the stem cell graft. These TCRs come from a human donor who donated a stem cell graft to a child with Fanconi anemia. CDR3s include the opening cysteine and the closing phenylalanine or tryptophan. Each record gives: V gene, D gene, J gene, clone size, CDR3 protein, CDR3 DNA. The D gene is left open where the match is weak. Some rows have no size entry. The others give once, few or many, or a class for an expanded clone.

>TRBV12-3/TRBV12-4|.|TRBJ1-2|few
CASSPRNSPNYGYTF
TGTGCCAGCAGCCCCAGGAATAGTCCTAACTATGGCTACACCTTC
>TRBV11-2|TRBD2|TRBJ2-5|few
CASSLGAGGEETQYF
TGTGCCAGCAGCTTAGGGGCGGGGGGCGAGGAGACCCAGTACTTC
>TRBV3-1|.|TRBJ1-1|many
CASSQPQGEAFF
TGTGCCAGCAGCCAACCCCAAGGTGAAGCTTTCTTT
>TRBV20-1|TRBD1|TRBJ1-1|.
CSAILQGARTEAFF
TGCAGTGCTATTCTACAGGGGGCTCGGACTGAAGCTTTCTTT
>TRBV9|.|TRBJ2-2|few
CASSVANGNTGELFF
TGTGCCAGCAGCGTAGCGAACGGGAACACCGGGGAGCTGTTTTTT
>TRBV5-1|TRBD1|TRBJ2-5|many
CASSDRGVGETQYF
TGCGCCAGCAGCGACAGGGGCGTCGGGGAGACCCAGTACTTC
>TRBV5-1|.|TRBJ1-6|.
CASSLGAVDSPLHF
TGCGCCAGCAGCTTGGGGGCCGTCGATTCACCCCTCCACTTT
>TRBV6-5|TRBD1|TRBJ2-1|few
CASSYPSGTGTNEQFF
TGTGCCAGCAGTTACCCCTCCGGGACAGGGACGAATGAGCAGTTCTTC
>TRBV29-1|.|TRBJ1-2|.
CSAGDGLAGYTF
TGCAGCGCTGGGGACGGCCTGGCTGGCTACACCTTC
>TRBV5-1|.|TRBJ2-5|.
CASSLTGNPQETQYF
TGCGCCAGCAGCTTAACGGGGAACCCCCAAGAGACCCAGTACTTC
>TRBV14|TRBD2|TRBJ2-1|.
CASSQLAGANNEQFF
TGTGCCAGCAGCCAACTAGCGGGGGCTAACAATGAGCAGTTCTTC
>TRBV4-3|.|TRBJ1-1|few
CASSQEYPLASVVF
TGCGCCAGCAGCCAAGAGTATCCTTTGGCGAGTGTGGTCTTT
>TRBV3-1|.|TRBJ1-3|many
CASSADGSSGNTIYF
TGTGCCAGCAGTGCGGACGGAAGCTCTGGAAACACCATATATTTT
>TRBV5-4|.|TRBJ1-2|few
CASSSDSYLQLGYTF
TGTGCCAGCAGCTCAGATAGCTACCTTCAGCTTGGCTACACCTTC
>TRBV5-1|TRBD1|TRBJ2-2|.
CASNDPVTGDTGELFF
TGCGCCAGCAATGACCCGGTAACAGGGGACACCGGGGAGCTGTTTTTT
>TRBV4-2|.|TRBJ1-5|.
CASSQEVRVNQPQHF
TGTGCCAGCAGCCAAGAAGTGCGGGTCAATCAGCCCCAGCATTTT
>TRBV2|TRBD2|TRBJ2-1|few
CASKKLAGDNEQFF
TGTGCCAGCAAGAAACTAGCGGGGGACAATGAGCAGTTCTTC
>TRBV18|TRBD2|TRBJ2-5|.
CASSPGSGNQETQYF
TGTGCCAGCTCACCGGGCAGCGGGAACCAAGAGACCCAGTACTTC
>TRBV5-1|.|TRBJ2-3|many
CASSAGFMDSPDTQYF
TGCGCCAGCAGCGCGGGGTTTATGGACAGCCCAGATACGCAGTATTTT
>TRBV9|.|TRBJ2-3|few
CASSVAEGRTDTQYF
TGTGCCAGCAGCGTAGCTGAGGGGCGCACAGATACGCAGTATTTT
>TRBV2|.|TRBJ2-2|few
CASSVFAQNTGELFF
TGTGCCAGCAGTGTTTTCGCTCAGAACACCGGGGAGCTGTTTTTT
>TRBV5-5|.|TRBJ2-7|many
CASRGALGEQYF
TGTGCCAGCCGAGGGGCCTTGGGCGAGCAGTACTTC
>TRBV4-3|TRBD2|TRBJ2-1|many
CASSPRSGGPDEQFF
TGCGCCAGCAGCCCCCGTAGCGGGGGGCCGGATGAGCAGTTCTTC
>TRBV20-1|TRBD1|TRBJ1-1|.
CSARTTGGNTEAFF
TGCAGTGCTAGAACAACAGGGGGAAACACTGAAGCTTTCTTT
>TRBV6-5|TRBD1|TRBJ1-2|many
CASSTGGFGYTF
TGTGCCAGCTCGACAGGGGGCTTTGGCTACACCTTC
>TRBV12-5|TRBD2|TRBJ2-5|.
CASVPAGGPGETQYF
TGTGCTAGTGTCCCAGCGGGGGGGCCGGGAGAGACCCAGTACTTC
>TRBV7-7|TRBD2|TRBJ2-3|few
CASSLRASGGLPGTDTQYF
TGTGCCAGCAGCTTAAGGGCTAGCGGGGGCCTTCCCGGCACAGATACGCAGTATTTT
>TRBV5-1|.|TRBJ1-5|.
CASSLDGISNQPQHF
TGCGCCAGCAGCTTGGACGGGATTAGCAATCAGCCCCAGCATTTT
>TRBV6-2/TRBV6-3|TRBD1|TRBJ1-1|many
CASSDADRGAFF
TGTGCCAGCAGTGATGCGGACAGGGGAGCTTTCTTT
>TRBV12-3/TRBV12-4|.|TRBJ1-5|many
CASSGYSNQPQHF
TGTGCCAGCAGTGGGTATAGCAATCAGCCCCAGCATTTT
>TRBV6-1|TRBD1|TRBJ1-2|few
CASSQGRDRFYGYTF
TGTGCCAGCAGTCAAGGGAGGGACAGATTTTATGGCTACACCTTC
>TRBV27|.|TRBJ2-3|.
CASILQGTDTQYF
TGTGCCAGCATCCTACAGGGTACAGATACGCAGTATTTT
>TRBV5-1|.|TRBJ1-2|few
CASSLVAGLVGYTF
TGCGCCAGCAGCTTGGTAGCAGGGTTAGTTGGCTACACCTTC
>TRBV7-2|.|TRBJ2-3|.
CASSSSRRGTDTQYF
TGTGCCAGCAGCTCGTCGCGGAGGGGCACAGATACGCAGTATTTT
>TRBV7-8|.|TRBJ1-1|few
CASSLGLRNTEAFF
TGTGCCAGCAGTCTCGGGTTACGGAACACTGAAGCTTTCTTT
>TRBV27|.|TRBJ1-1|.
CASSLQGYGTEAFF
TGTGCCAGCAGTCTACAGGGCTATGGCACTGAAGCTTTCTTT
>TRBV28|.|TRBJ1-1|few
CASSYGAGGAWTNTEAFF
TGTGCCAGCAGTTATGGGGCGGGGGGGGCTTGGACGAACACTGAAGCTTTCTTT
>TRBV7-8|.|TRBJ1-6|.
CASSPNTGATLHF
TGTGCCAGCAGCCCAAATACCGGTGCAACCCTCCACTTT
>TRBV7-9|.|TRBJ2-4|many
CASSRGQLNIQYF
TGTGCCAGCAGCCGTGGACAGTTAAACATTCAGTACTTC
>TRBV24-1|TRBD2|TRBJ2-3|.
CATASSSGGAGDTQYF
TGTGCCACGGCCTCTTCTAGCGGGGGGGCCGGAGATACGCAGTATTTT